This record looks at one TCR beta chain sequence and its context. Repertoires were generated with immunoSEQ multiplex PCR, while TCRdb's copy carries only in-frame clones and drops some. The top ten hold 0.95% to 1.3% of the sample, which has 400,000 or so clones, around 87% seen once. The entry originates in a study of blood T cell repertoires in COVID-19. The ends were cut back, 5 bases at V and 5 bases at J, with 18 bases in the middle. Germline V gene data show CDR1 as SGHVS and CDR2 as FQNEAQ. The CDR3 contains 15 residues. Participants were aged about 18 to 89 years from roughly 26 US areas. Categorization into cohorts depended on clinical history that participants reported. Cohort 3 donors counted as recovered after two negative PCRs, clearance, or resolved symptoms.

The sequence was collected from a man aged 25 to 40 who had recovered from COVID-19. The chain couples TRBV7-8 to TRBJ1-1, with D possibly TRBD1 on 6 matching bases. Sequenced sample: PBMCs or T cells enriched from blood (not recorded which). CDR3 nucleotide sequence: TGTGCCAGCAGCCGGGGACCGGGACAAGGGACTGAAGCTTTCTTT. Protein product: CASSRGPGQGTEAFF.